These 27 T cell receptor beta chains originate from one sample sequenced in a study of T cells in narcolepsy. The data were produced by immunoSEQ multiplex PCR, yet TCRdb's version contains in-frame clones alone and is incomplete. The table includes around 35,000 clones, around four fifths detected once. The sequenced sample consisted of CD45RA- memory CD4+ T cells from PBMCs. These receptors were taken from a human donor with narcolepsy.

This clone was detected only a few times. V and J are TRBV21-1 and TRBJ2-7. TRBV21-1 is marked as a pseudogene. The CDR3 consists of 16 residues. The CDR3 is CASSKARGTADYEQYF. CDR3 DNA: TGTGCCAGCAGCAAAGCGCGGGGGACAGCCGACTACGAGCAGTACTTC.

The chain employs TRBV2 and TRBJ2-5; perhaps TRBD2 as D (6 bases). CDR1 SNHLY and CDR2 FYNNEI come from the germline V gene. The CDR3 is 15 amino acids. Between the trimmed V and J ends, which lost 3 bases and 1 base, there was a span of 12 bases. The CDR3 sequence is CASSEMGGFQETQYF. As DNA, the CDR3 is TGTGCCAGCAGTGAGATGGGGGGATTCCAAGAGACCCAGTACTTC. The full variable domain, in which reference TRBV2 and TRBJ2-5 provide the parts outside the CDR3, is EPEVTQTPSHQVTQMGQEVILRCVPISNHLYFYWYRQILGQKVEFLVSFYNNEISEKSEIFDDQFSVERPDGSNFTLKIRSTKLEDSAMYFCASSEMGGFQETQYFGPGTRLLVL.

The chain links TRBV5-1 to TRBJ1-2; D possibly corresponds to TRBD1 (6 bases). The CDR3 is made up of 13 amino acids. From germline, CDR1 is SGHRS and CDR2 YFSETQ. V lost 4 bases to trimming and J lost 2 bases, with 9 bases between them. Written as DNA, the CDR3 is TGCGCCAGCAGCGAGGGGGGAAACTATGGCTACACCTTC. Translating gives CASSEGGNYGYTF.

CDR3: CASSFETEAFF. The DNA for the CDR3 is TGTGCCAGCAGCTTTGAGACTGAAGCTTTCTTT. The V and J genes are TRBV7-9 and TRBJ1-1; D uncertain. Germline CDR1 and CDR2: SEHNR and FQNEAQ (reference sequence). V was cut by 3 bases and J by 5 bases, with 4 bases left in between. The CDR3 consists of 11 residues. The full variable domain, rest sourced from reference TRBV7-9 and TRBJ1-1, is DTGVSQNPRHKITKRGQNVTFRCDPISEHNRLYWYRQTLGQGPEFLTYFQNEAQLEKSRLLSDRFSAERPKGSFSTLEIQRTEQGDSAMYLCASSFETEAFFGQGTRLTVV.

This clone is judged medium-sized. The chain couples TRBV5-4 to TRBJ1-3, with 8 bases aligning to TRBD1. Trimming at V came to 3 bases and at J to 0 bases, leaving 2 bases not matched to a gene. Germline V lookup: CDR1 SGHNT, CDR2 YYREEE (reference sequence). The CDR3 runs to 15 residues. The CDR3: CASSSDRDSGNTIYF. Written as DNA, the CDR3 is TGTGCCAGCAGCTCGGACAGGGACTCTGGAAACACCATATATTTT.

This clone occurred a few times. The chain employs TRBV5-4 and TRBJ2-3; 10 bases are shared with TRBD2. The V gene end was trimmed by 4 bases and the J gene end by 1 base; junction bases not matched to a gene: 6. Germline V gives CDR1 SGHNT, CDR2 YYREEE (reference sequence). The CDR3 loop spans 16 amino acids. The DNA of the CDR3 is TGTGCCAGCAGCCAAGATCTAGCGGGAGGCACAGATACGCAGTATTTT. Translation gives CASSQDLAGGTDTQYF.

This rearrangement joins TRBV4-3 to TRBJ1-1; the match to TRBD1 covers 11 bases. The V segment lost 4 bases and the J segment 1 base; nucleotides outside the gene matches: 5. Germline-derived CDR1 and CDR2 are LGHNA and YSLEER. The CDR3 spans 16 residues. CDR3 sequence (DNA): TGCGCCAGCAGCCCCGGACAGGGGGCATCGAACACTGAAGCTTTCTTT. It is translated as CASSPGQGASNTEAFF.

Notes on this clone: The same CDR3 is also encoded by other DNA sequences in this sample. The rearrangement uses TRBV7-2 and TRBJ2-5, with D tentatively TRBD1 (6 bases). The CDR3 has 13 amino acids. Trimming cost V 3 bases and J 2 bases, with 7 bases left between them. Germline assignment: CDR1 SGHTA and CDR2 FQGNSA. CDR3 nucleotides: TGTGCCAGCAGCTTTGGACAGCAAGAGACCCAGTACTTC. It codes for CASSFGQQETQYF. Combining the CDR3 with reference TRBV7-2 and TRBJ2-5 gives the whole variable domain GAGVSQSPSNKVTEKGKDVELRCDPISGHTALYWYRQSLGQGLEFLIYFQGNSAPDKSGLPSDRFSAERTGGSVSTLTIQRTQQEDSAVYLCASSFGQQETQYFGPGTRLLVL.

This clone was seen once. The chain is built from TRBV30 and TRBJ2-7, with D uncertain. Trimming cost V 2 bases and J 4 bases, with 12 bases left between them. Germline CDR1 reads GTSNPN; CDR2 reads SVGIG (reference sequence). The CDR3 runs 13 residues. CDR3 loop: CAWSLERVYEQYF. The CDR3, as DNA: TGTGCCTGGAGTTTAGAAAGAGTTTACGAGCAGTACTTC.

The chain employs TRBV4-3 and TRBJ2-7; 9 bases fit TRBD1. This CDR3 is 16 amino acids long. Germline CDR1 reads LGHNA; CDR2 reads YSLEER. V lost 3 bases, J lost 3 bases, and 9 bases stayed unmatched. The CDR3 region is CASSQIPGQGGYEQYF. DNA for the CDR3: TGCGCCAGCAGCCAGATACCGGGACAGGGCGGCTACGAGCAGTACTTC.

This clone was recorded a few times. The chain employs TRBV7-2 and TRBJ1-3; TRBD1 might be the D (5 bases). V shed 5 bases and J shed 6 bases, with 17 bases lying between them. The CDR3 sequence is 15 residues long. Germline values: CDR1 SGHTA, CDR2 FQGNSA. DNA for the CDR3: TGTGCCAGCAGCCCGATGGGCAGGGAGTTAAACACCATATATTTT. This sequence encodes CASSPMGRELNTIYF.

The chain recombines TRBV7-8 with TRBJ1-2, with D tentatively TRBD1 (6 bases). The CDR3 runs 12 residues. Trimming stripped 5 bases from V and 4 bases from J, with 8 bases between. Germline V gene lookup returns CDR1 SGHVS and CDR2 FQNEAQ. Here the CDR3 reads CASSVDSYGYTF. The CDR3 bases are TGTGCCAGCAGCGTGGACAGCTATGGCTACACCTTC.

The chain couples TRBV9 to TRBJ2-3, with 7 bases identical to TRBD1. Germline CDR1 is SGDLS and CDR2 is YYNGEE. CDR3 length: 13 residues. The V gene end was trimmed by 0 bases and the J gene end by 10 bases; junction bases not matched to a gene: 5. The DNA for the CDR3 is TGTGCCAGCAGCGTAGAACAGGGGTCCGCGCAGTATTTT. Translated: CASSVEQGSAQYF.

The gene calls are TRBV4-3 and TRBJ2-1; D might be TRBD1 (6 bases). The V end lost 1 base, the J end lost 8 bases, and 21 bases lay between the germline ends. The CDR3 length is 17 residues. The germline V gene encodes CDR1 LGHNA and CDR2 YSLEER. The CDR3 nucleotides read TGCGCCAGCAGCCAAGTTCCCCCGTATCAGGGGAGCGATGAGCAGTTCTTC. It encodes CASSQVPPYQGSDEQFF.

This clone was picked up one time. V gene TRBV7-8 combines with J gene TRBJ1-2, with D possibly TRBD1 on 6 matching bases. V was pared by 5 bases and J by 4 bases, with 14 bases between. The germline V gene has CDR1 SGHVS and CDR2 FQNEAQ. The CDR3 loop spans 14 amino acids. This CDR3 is CASSARETGYGYTF. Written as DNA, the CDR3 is TGTGCCAGCAGCGCCCGAGAGACAGGCTATGGCTACACCTTC. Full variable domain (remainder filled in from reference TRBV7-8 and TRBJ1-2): GAGVSQSPRYKVAKRGQDVALRCDPISGHVSLFWYQQALGQGPEFLTYFQNEAQLDKSGLPSDRFFAERPEGSVSTLKIQRTQQEDSAVYLCASSARETGYGYTFGSGTRLTVV.

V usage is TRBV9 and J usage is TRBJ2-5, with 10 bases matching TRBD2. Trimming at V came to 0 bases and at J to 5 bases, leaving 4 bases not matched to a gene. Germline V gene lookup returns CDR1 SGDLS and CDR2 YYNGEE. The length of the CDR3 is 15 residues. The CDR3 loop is CASSVGSGGAETQYF. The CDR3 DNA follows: TGTGCCAGCAGCGTAGGGAGCGGGGGGGCCGAGACCCAGTACTTC.

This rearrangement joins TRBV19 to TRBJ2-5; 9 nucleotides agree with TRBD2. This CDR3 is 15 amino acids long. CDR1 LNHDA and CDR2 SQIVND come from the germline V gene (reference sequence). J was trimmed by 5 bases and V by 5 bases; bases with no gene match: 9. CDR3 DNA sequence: TGTGCCAGTAGTTTCGGTAGCGGGGGCTCGGAGACCCAGTACTTC. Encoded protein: CASSFGSGGSETQYF.

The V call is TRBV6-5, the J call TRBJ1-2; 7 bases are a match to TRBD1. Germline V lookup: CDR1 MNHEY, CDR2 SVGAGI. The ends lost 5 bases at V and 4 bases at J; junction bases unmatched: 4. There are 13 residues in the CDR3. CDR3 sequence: CASSQGTVYGYTF. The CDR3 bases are TGTGCCAGCAGTCAAGGGACAGTCTATGGCTACACCTTC.

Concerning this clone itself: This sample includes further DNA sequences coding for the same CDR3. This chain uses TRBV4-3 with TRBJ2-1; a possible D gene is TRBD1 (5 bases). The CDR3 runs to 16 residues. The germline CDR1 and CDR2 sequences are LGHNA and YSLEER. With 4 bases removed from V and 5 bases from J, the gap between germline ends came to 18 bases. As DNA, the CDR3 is TGCGCCAGCAGCCCCACAGGAAAGAGGTTTGACAATGAGCAGTTCTTC. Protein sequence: CASSPTGKRFDNEQFF.

CDR3 sequence (DNA): TGTGCCAGCAGCTTAGGTGACAGATATAATGAAAAACTGTTTTTT. Translating gives CASSLGDRYNEKLFF. The rearrangement links TRBV7-9 to TRBJ1-4, with D perhaps matching TRBD1 (5 bases). The CDR3 totals 15 residues. Trimming removed 1 base at V and 4 bases at J, with 10 bases between. The germline gives CDR1 SEHNR, CDR2 FQNEAQ (reference sequence).

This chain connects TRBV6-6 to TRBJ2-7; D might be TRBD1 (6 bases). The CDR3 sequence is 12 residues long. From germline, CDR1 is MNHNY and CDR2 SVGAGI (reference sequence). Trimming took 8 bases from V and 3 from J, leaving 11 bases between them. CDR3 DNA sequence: TGTGCCAGCGGAACCAGGGGCTACGAGCAGTACTTC. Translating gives CASGTRGYEQYF.

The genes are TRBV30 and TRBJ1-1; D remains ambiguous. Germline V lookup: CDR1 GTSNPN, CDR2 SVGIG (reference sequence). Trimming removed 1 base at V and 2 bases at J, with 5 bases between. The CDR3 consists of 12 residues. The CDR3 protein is CAWSAFNTEAFF. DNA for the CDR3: TGTGCCTGGAGTGCCTTTAACACTGAAGCTTTCTTT.

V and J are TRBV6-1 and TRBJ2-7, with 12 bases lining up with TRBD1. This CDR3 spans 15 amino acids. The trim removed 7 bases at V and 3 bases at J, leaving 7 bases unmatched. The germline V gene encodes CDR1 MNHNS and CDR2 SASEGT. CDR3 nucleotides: TGTGCCAGCACGGGGACAGGGGGCAGTGGCTACGAGCAGTACTTC. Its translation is CASTGTGGSGYEQYF.

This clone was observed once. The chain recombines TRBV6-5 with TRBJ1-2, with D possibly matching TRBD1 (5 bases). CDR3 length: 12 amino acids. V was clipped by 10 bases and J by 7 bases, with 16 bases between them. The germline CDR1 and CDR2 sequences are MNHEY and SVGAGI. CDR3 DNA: TGTGCCAACCTAGGCGGGGGTCCTGGCTACACCTTC. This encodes CANLGGGPGYTF.

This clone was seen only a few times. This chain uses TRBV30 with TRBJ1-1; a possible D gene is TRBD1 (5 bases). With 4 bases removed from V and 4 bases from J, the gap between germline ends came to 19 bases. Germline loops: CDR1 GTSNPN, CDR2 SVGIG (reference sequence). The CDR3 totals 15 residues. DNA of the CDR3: TGTGCCTGGAATCGGGGGGGATTAATGACCACTGAAGCTTTCTTT. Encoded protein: CAWNRGGLMTTEAFF.

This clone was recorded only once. Written as DNA, the CDR3 is TGTGCCAGCAGGACAGGGGGCCGCTTCTTGAACACCGGGGAGCTGTTTTTT. Its protein product is CASRTGGRFLNTGELFF. The chain combines TRBV19 with TRBJ2-2, with TRBD1 matching 11 bases. This CDR3 contains 17 residues. Germline V lookup: CDR1 LNHDA, CDR2 SQIVND (reference sequence). V was clipped by 9 bases and J by 1 base; unmatched bases: 10.

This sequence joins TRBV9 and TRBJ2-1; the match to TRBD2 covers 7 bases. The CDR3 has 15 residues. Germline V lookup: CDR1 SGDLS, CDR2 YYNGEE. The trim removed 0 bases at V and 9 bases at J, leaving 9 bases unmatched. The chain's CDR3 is CASSVGAGVRSEQFF. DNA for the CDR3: TGTGCCAGCAGCGTAGGCGCGGGAGTCCGGAGTGAGCAGTTCTTC.